The 10 T cell receptor beta chains reported below all come from one sample, sequenced in a study of shared clonotypes between healthy human individuals. Measured with immunoSEQ multiplex PCR; TCRdb has only the in-frame clones, and not every one. The table has 2 million to 2.5 million clones, 93% seen once. The sequenced sample consisted of naive CD4+ T cells from PBMCs. Subset described: CD45RA+ positively selected. The receptors were sampled from a man younger than 35 in good health. Some clones in this sample may be carry-over from other donors' samples.

V usage is TRBV4-3 and J usage is TRBJ2-1; 7 bases fit TRBD2. V shed 1 base, J shed 0 bases, and the junction held 6 bases outside the gene matches. The CDR3 is made up of 17 amino acids. Germline V gives CDR1 LGHNA, CDR2 YSLEER. For the CDR3, the DNA is TGCGCCAGCAGCCAAGGGGGGGGACTGTTCTCCTACAATGAGCAGTTCTTC. This translates into CASSQGGGLFSYNEQFF.

The rearrangement joins TRBV5-1 to TRBJ2-7; unclear D gene. Per germline, CDR1 SGHRS and CDR2 YFSETQ. This CDR3 has 13 residues. The V end lost 0 bases, the J end lost 7 bases, and 11 bases lay between the germline ends. CDR3 DNA: TGCGCCAGCAGCTTGGCCAACCCCGGGGAGCAGTACTTC. As protein: CASSLANPGEQYF.

The CDR3 region has the DNA TGTGCCAGCACCGGGTTGGCTTTAAATGAGCAGTTCTTC. This sequence encodes CASTGLALNEQFF. V gene TRBV28 combines with J gene TRBJ2-1, with D unresolved. This CDR3 has 13 residues. V gave up 7 bases and J gave up 7 bases, with 14 bases separating them. Looked up from germline, CDR1 is MDHEN and CDR2 is SYDVKM.

This chain links TRBV5-8 with TRBJ2-1; 7 nucleotides line up with TRBD2. The CDR3 length is 13 residues. The V segment lost 4 bases and the J segment 4 bases; nucleotides outside the gene matches: 2. Germline V CDR1 and CDR2: SGHTS, YDEGEE. The CDR3 spells CASSRDYYNEQFF. The CDR3, as DNA: TGTGCCAGCAGCCGGGACTATTACAATGAGCAGTTCTTC.

This chain connects TRBV27 to TRBJ2-1; D not certain. V gave up 7 bases and J gave up 0 bases, with 19 bases separating them. Germline V gene lookup returns CDR1 MNHEY and CDR2 SMNVEV (reference sequence). The CDR3 covers 17 residues. As DNA, the CDR3 is TGTGCCAGCAAAGGCGAGTCAGGCAAGAGCTCCTACAATGAGCAGTTCTTC. It encodes CASKGESGKSSYNEQFF.

This clone was seen only once. The gene calls are TRBV15 and TRBJ2-7; no firm D call. Per the germline V gene, CDR1 is LNHNV and CDR2 is YYDKDF (reference sequence). V lost 1 base to trimming and J lost 3 bases, with 7 bases between them. The CDR3 consists of 13 residues. The CDR3 is CATSRGVNYEQYF. In nucleotides, the CDR3 is TGTGCCACCAGCAGAGGGGTTAACTACGAGCAGTACTTC.

The V call is TRBV28, the J call TRBJ2-7; 8 bases fit TRBD1. Trimming removed 8 bases from V and 6 bases from J; junction bases left unmatched: 12. Germline V gene lookup returns CDR1 MDHEN and CDR2 SYDVKM. This CDR3 has 14 amino acids. Here the CDR3 reads CASRTGQVRSEQYF. The DNA of the CDR3 is TGTGCCAGCCGGACAGGGCAGGTTCGCTCCGAGCAGTACTTC.

The chain joins TRBV7-3 to TRBJ2-1; D is unclear. Per germline, CDR1 SGHTA and CDR2 FQGTGA. The CDR3 runs 15 residues. The V end lost 5 bases, the J end lost 5 bases, and 16 bases lay between the germline ends. CDR3 sequence: CASSPRVAGNNEQFF. The CDR3, as DNA: TGTGCCAGCAGCCCCCGAGTAGCAGGAAACAATGAGCAGTTCTTC.

The rearrangement links TRBV29-1 to TRBJ1-1; 10 bases align to TRBD1. The CDR3 is 13 residues long. J lost 4 bases, V lost 6 bases, and 5 bases had no gene match. In germline, CDR1 is SQVTM, CDR2 ANQGSEA. CDR3 sequence: CSVLRTGGTEAFF. In DNA form, the CDR3 reads TGCAGCGTCCTTAGGACAGGGGGCACTGAAGCTTTCTTT.

V is TRBV30 and J is TRBJ1-1; no definite D call. Germline V gene data show CDR1 as GTSNPN and CDR2 as SVGIG (reference sequence). The germline V and J ends were trimmed by 3 bases and 5 bases, with 13 bases remaining between them. This CDR3 has 13 residues. The CDR3 protein is CAWSDASGTEAFF. CDR3 DNA: TGTGCCTGGAGCGACGCCTCGGGGACTGAAGCTTTCTTT.